This T cell receptor beta chain originates from a study of cytomegalovirus exposure and HLA in healthy donors. Germline CDR1 SGHRS, CDR2 YFSETQ. V was trimmed by 0 bases and J by 10 bases, leaving 11 bases between them. The CDR3 runs to 13 residues. The PCR used 60 Vbeta and 13 Jbeta primers. Assay used: immunoSEQ multiplex PCR; TCRdb lists only in-frame clones, some missing. The table has roughly 200,000 clones, 75% to 90% seen once; the top ten hold around 0.31%. The receptor comes from a woman under 40 in good health and CMV-seronegative. Sequences were obtained from PBMCs. The chain uses TRBV5-1 and TRBJ2-1; the D is unclear. The CDR3 spells CASSLGSEVEQFF. DNA of the CDR3: TGCGCCAGCAGCTTGGGCAGTGAGGTCGAGCAGTTCTTC. Full variable domain (missing parts from reference TRBV5-1 and TRBJ2-1): KAGVTQTPRYLIKTRGQQVTLSCSPISGHRSVSWYQQTPGQGLQFLFEYFSETQRNKGNFPGRFSGRQFSNSRSEMNVSTLELGDSALYLCASSLGSEVEQFFGPGTRLTVL.